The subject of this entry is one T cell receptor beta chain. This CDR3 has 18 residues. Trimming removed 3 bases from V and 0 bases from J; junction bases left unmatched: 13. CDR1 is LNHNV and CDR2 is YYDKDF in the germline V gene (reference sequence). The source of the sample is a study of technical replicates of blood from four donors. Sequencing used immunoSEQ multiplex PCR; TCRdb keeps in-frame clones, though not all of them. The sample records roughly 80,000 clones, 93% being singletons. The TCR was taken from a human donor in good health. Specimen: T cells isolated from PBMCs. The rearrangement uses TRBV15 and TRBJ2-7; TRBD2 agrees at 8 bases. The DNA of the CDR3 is TGTGCCACCAGCAGCCCGGGACAAGGCGGGGGGCTCTCCTACGAGCAGTACTTC. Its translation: CATSSPGQGGGLSYEQYF.